A single T cell receptor (beta chain) is shown here with its context. This sample is part of a study of T cells in women clearing cervical HPV infection. As for the study in general: Controls' single incident HPV16 infection cleared within 12 months without precancer. With HLA typing for only a few women, HLA confounding remains possible.

Profiling relied on immunoSEQ multiplex PCR, and the TCRdb table lists in-frame clones only, not all of them. The sample table sets out about 48,000 clones. The sample taken for sequencing was blood buffy coat. The source of this sequence is a woman aged 18 to 69 with a cervical HPV16 infection that either progressed to CIN3+ or cleared (not recorded which).

The CDR3 protein is CASSDSIDFTDTQYF. Incomplete CDR3 DNA: TGTGCCAGCAGTGACTCAATTGACTTCACAGATACG. The J gene is TRBJ2-3, the V gene TRBV6-4; no firm D call. Read data end 3 residues before the CDR3 end; the end is taken from the germline J gene. The germline V and J ends were trimmed by 0 bases and 2 bases, with 9 bases remaining between them. The CDR3 sequence is 15 residues long. The V gene's germline CDR1 is MRHNA and CDR2 SNTAGT.